One sample yielded the 15 T cell receptor beta chains listed below, sequenced in a study of T cell responses to AZD1222 COVID-19 vaccine (dated by TCRdb to the early 2020s). Library preparation used the immunoSEQ multiplex PCR assay. This is the immuneACCESS table as TCRdb keeps it, with only in-frame sequences that have V and J called. A part of the clones is gone; compared with another copy, unresolved V genes explain less than half, and the rest is unexplained. This sample is represented by some 130,000 clones; over 75% of them were singletons. Jointly, the top ten make up approximately 2.5% of the sample. The time point label, read with the paper, signifies: baseline before first vaccination. The specimen comprised peripheral blood, sampled on day 0 of AZD1222 vaccination. These receptors originate from an adult in good health.

This clone was counted a few times. The chain carries TRBV2 and TRBJ1-3, with a weak D call TRBD1 (6 bases). The germline CDR1 and CDR2 sequences are SNHLY and FYNNEI. This CDR3 has 15 residues. The V end lost 2 bases, the J end lost 0 bases, and 8 bases lay between the germline ends. CDR3 region: CASSEKGVSGNTIYF. In DNA, the CDR3 is TGTGCCAGCAGTGAAAAGGGGGTCTCTGGAAACACCATATATTTT.

The chain joins TRBV19 to TRBJ2-6; 7 bases agree with TRBD1. The CDR3 length is 15 residues. Germline lookup yields CDR1 LNHDA and CDR2 SQIVND (reference sequence). V lost 7 bases, J lost 0 bases, and 3 bases stayed unmatched. CDR3 nucleotide sequence: TGTGCCAGTACGAGGGACAGCTCTGGGGCCAACGTCCTGACTTTC. Translated: CASTRDSSGANVLTF.

The CDR3 protein is CASSPFEDYEQYF. The CDR3 nucleotides are TGTGCCAGCTCACCATTCGAAGACTACGAGCAGTACTTC. The rearrangement uses TRBV18 and TRBJ2-7; D call uncertain. Looked up from germline, CDR1 is KGHSH and CDR2 is LQKENI. The CDR3 covers 13 residues. V shed 2 bases and J shed 3 bases, with 8 bases lying between them. The entire variable domain, with the rest obtained from reference TRBV18 and TRBJ2-7, is as follows: NAGVMQNPRHLVRRRGQEARLRCSPMKGHSHVYWYRQLPEEGLKFMVYLQKENIIDESGMPKERFSAEFPKEGPSILRIQQVVRGDSAAYFCASSPFEDYEQYFGPGTRLTVT.

The chain couples TRBV6-5 to TRBJ2-1; a possible D gene is TRBD1 (5 bases). Per germline, CDR1 MNHEY and CDR2 SVGAGI. The germline V and J ends were trimmed by 6 bases and 0 bases, with 12 bases remaining between them. The CDR3 spans 15 residues. The CDR3 coding sequence is TGTGCCAGCAGCAATGACAGAGTCTCCTACAATGAGCAGTTCTTC. It yields the protein CASSNDRVSYNEQFF.

This clone was seen once. V usage is TRBV6-5 and J usage is TRBJ1-2; D is uncertain. Trimming left V 0 bases short and J 3 bases short, with 5 bases between. This CDR3 contains 13 residues. Germline-derived CDR1 and CDR2 are MNHEY and SVGAGI. This CDR3 is CASSYSNYYGYTF. The CDR3 nucleotides are TGTGCCAGCAGTTACTCGAATTACTATGGCTACACCTTC.

CDR3 region: CASSQDRGNNQPQHF. The CDR3 nucleotides read TGTGCCAGCAGCCAAGATCGGGGTAACAATCAGCCCCAGCATTTT. The V call is TRBV14, the J call TRBJ1-5, with D hard to call. The germline V gene has CDR1 SGHDN and CDR2 FVKESK. Trimming left V 0 bases short and J 3 bases short, with 9 bases between. CDR3 length: 15 residues.

V is TRBV30 and J is TRBJ1-2; perhaps TRBD1 as D (6 bases). With 0 bases removed from V and 1 base from J, the gap between germline ends came to 12 bases. Looked up from germline, CDR1 is GTSNPN and CDR2 is SVGIG (reference sequence). This CDR3 region has 15 residues. The CDR3 protein is CAWSVRGRINYGYTF. CDR3 bases: TGTGCCTGGAGTGTACGGGGGCGGATTAACTATGGCTACACCTTC.

The chain joins TRBV6-4 to TRBJ1-6, with 9 nucleotides matching TRBD1. This CDR3 spans 15 amino acids. The V gene's germline CDR1 is MRHNA and CDR2 SNTAGT. V gave up 6 bases and J gave up 7 bases; unmatched junction bases: 7. In DNA form, the CDR3 reads TGTGCCAGCAGCGTATACGGGACAGGGAATTCACCCCTCCACTTT. This codes for CASSVYGTGNSPLHF.

The chain couples TRBV4-2 to TRBJ2-5, with 9 bases aligning to TRBD1. Germline CDR1 and CDR2: LGHNA and YNFKEQ. With V trimmed by 1 base and J by 0 bases, 9 bases remained unmatched. The CDR3 length is 18 residues. The DNA of the CDR3 is TGTGCCAGCAGCCAAGTATTTTTGACAGGGGGGGACCAAGAGACCCAGTACTTC. It translates to CASSQVFLTGGDQETQYF.

The rearrangement links TRBV6-5 to TRBJ2-5, with 8 bases matching TRBD2. Germline loops: CDR1 MNHEY, CDR2 SVGAGI. Trimming removed 8 bases from V and 5 bases from J; junction bases left unmatched: 13. The CDR3 totals 15 residues. For the CDR3, the DNA is TGTGCCAGCCCTGATACGGGGGGGTGGTATGAGACCCAGTACTTC. Translating gives CASPDTGGWYETQYF.

This clone was counted once. The chain has TRBV7-9 and TRBJ2-7, with D perhaps TRBD2 (5 bases). The germline CDR1 and CDR2 sequences are SEHNR and FQNEAQ (reference sequence). The CDR3 runs to 12 residues. Trimming stripped 3 bases from V and 5 bases from J, with 8 bases between. CDR3 DNA sequence: TGTGCCAGCAGCTTTCTCGGGAACGAGCAGTACTTC. Translation gives CASSFLGNEQYF.

About this clone itself: In the same sample, other DNA sequences code for this CDR3. V and J are TRBV9 and TRBJ2-5; a possible D gene is TRBD2 (5 bases). V was pared by 4 bases and J by 2 bases, with 9 bases between. Germline assignment: CDR1 SGDLS and CDR2 YYNGEE. The CDR3 extends over 13 amino acids. CDR3 residues: CASSLRGQETQYF. The DNA for the CDR3 is TGTGCCAGCAGCCTTCGGGGACAAGAGACCCAGTACTTC.

The table lists this clone with a count of one. The rearrangement links TRBV7-9 to TRBJ2-2; D unresolved. Germline V lookup: CDR1 SEHNR, CDR2 FQNEAQ (reference sequence). CDR3 length: 17 residues. The V gene lost 5 bases and the J gene lost 1 base, with 17 bases spanning the gap. CDR3 DNA: TGTGCCAGCAGCACTCCATCGACGGATGTGAACACCGGGGAGCTGTTTTTT. As protein: CASSTPSTDVNTGELFF.

The chain employs TRBV6-5 and TRBJ2-7; D might be TRBD1 (6 bases). The V gene's germline CDR1 is MNHEY and CDR2 SVGAGI. The CDR3 runs 14 residues. V lost 1 base and J lost 5, with 12 bases in between. CDR3 region: CASSYLSGDDEQYF. CDR3 DNA sequence: TGTGCCAGCAGTTACTTGTCAGGGGACGACGAGCAGTACTTC.

The V call is TRBV7-2, the J call TRBJ1-2; weak D call: TRBD1 (5 bases). Germline V gene data show CDR1 as SGHTA and CDR2 as FQGNSA. The CDR3 runs 13 residues. Trimming left V 5 bases short and J 5 bases short, with 12 bases between. As DNA, the CDR3 is TGTGCCAGCAGCACAGATGGGGGATATGGCTACACCTTC. Amino acid sequence: CASSTDGGYGYTF.